The entry below gives a single T cell receptor beta chain sequence along with its context. In the original processing: Using reference gene primer amplification, nucleated cell counts were estimated. Using immunoSEQ multiplex PCR, the repertoire was profiled, and TCRdb retains in-frame clones only, with some absent. The D gene and trimming were derived from the DNA, and the V and J assignments and clone size from that table. This table has 150,000 to 200,000 clones, around 84% appearing once. The data are from a study of blood T cell repertoires in COVID-19. The overall study: Researchers got acute and convalescent COVID-19 samples from the United States, Italy and Spain. Sources were T cells, B-cell-depleted T cells, or PBMCs; the material itself was cDNA or gDNA.

This CDR3 is built from 13 residues. Germline CDR1 reads SGDLS; CDR2 reads YYNGEE. The V gene lost 3 bases and the J gene lost 3 bases, with 9 bases spanning the gap. Patients of the Seattle cohort, enrolled during active infection, were followed longitudinally. The gene calls are TRBV9 and TRBJ1-2; D is uncertain. The receptor was isolated from a woman in her 70s with COVID-19, enrolled during active disease. Material for sequencing was peripheral blood. The CDR3, as DNA: TGTGCCAGCAGCGCCGCGTTCGACTATGGCTACACCTTC. This codes for CASSAAFDYGYTF.